Following are 26 T cell receptor beta chains from one sample sequenced in a study of CD8 T cells in Susac syndrome. RNA was extracted with the RNeasy kit, and a quantity of roughly 0.45 to 1 ug was reverse transcribed using random hexamers. From the immunoSEQ multiplex PCR reads, TCRdb called clonotypes with MiXCR, one entry per CDR3 protein. Among a few hundred thousand distinct CDR3 sequences listed, 95% were seen once. Sequencing used CD4+ T cells from PBMCs. These receptors all come from a human donor with multiple sclerosis.

This chain links TRBV29-1 with TRBJ2-5; D is undetermined. The germline V gene encodes CDR1 SQVTM and CDR2 ANQGSEA. The CDR3 extends over 8 amino acids. The CDR3 protein is CFGETQYF. In nucleotides, the CDR3 is TGCTTTGGGGAGACCCAGTACTTC.

The V and J genes are TRBV7-9 and TRBJ1-1; TRBD1 agrees at 7 bases. CDR3 size: 15 residues. The germline CDR1 and CDR2 sequences are SEHNR and FQNEAQ (reference sequence). V dropped 1 base and J dropped 5; count of bases not matched to a gene: 7. CDR3: CASSLDGRGKTEAFF. The CDR3 nucleotides read TGTGCCAGCAGCTTAGACGGCAGGGGGAAGACTGAAGCTTTCTTT.

This chain links TRBV28 with TRBJ2-7; 11 nucleotides match TRBD1. CDR1 is MDHEN, CDR2 SYDVKM, per germline. J gave up 0 bases and V 8 bases, and 6 bases lay outside the gene matches. The CDR3 runs 15 residues. CDR3 DNA: TGTGCCAGCGGTTCAGGGACAGGGGGCTCCTACGAGCAGTACTTC. It codes for CASGSGTGGSYEQYF.

This chain links TRBV20-1 with TRBJ2-7; TRBD2 is a possible D gene (6 bases). Per the germline V gene, CDR1 is DFQATT and CDR2 is SNEGSKA (reference sequence). Between the trimmed V and J ends, which lost 4 bases and 3 bases, there was a span of 16 bases. The CDR3 consists of 14 residues. The CDR3 DNA follows: TGCAGTGCTATTGGTGAGAAGGGACTCTACGAGCAGTACTTC. Its translation is CSAIGEKGLYEQYF.

This rearrangement joins TRBV28 to TRBJ2-4, with D perhaps assigned TRBD1 or TRBD2 (5 bases each). The CDR3 is 16 residues long. V gave up 2 bases and J gave up 0 bases, with 11 bases separating them. CDR1 is MDHEN and CDR2 is SYDVKM in the germline V gene. CDR3 sequence: CASSLRGPLAKNIQYF. In DNA, the CDR3 is TGTGCCAGCAGTTTAAGGGGACCGCTAGCCAAAAACATTCAGTACTTC.

V is TRBV18 and J is TRBJ1-2; 7 nucleotides line up with TRBD1. Trimming removed 2 bases from V and 3 bases from J; junction bases left unmatched: 6. Germline V gene data show CDR1 as KGHSH and CDR2 as LQKENI. The CDR3 totals 15 residues. DNA for the CDR3: TGTGCCAGCTCACCATCCGGGACAGATCACTATGGCTACACCTTC. As protein: CASSPSGTDHYGYTF.

J is TRBJ1-2 and V is TRBV14; D is uncertain. Per the germline V gene, CDR1 is SGHDN and CDR2 is FVKESK. The CDR3 spans 13 residues. Trimming cost V 3 bases and J 4 bases, with 9 bases left between them. The CDR3 spells CASSHEPGYGYTF. CDR3 bases: TGTGCCAGCAGCCACGAGCCGGGCTATGGCTACACCTTC.

This clonotype appeared once. The V and J genes are TRBV12-3 or TRBV12-4 and TRBJ2-7; TRBD2 agrees at 9 bases. Trimming took 3 bases from V and 7 from J; bases not matched to a gene: 10. The CDR3 is made up of 15 amino acids. The CDR3 here is CASSLVRAGGQEQYF. The CDR3 DNA reads as TGTGCCAGCAGTTTGGTCAGAGCGGGGGGCCAGGAGCAGTACTTC.

The chain links TRBV2 to TRBJ2-5; no clear D gene. The CDR3 extends over 13 amino acids. Trimming cost V 4 bases and J 5 bases, with 11 bases left between them. Germline loops: CDR1 SNHLY, CDR2 FYNNEI. CDR3 sequence (DNA): TGTGCCAGCAGTGTCGTGGACGGTGAGACCCAGTACTTC. Translated: CASSVVDGETQYF.

The rearrangement uses TRBV2 and TRBJ2-7; 8 bases map to TRBD1. The CDR3 contains 14 residues. With V trimmed by 6 bases and J by 9 bases, 13 bases remained unmatched. CDR1 SNHLY and CDR2 FYNNEI come from the germline V gene. CDR3 region: CASSPETGGFGQYF. CDR3 nucleotides: TGTGCCAGCAGCCCCGAAACAGGGGGTTTCGGGCAGTACTTC. Using reference TRBV2 and TRBJ2-7 for the parts outside the CDR3, the full variable domain is EPEVTQTPSHQVTQMGQEVILRCVPISNHLYFYWYRQILGQKVEFLVSFYNNEISEKSEIFDDQFSVERPDGSNFTLKIRSTKLEDSAMYFCASSPETGGFGQYFGPGTRLTVT.

This chain connects TRBV18 to TRBJ2-5; D uncertain. Looked up from germline, CDR1 is KGHSH and CDR2 is LQKENI. V lost 5 bases to trimming and J lost 4 bases, with 8 bases between them. CDR3 length equals 12 residues. CDR3 residues: CASSSIRETQYF. CDR3 in DNA: TGTGCCAGCTCATCGATCCGAGAGACCCAGTACTTC.

J is TRBJ2-1 and V is TRBV20-1; no definite D call. V shed 0 bases and J shed 8 bases, with 11 bases lying between them. This CDR3 has 13 residues. CDR1 is DFQATT and CDR2 is SNEGSKA in the germline V gene (reference sequence). The CDR3 spells CSARDRPSDEQFF. The CDR3 DNA is TGCAGTGCTAGAGACAGGCCCTCCGATGAGCAGTTCTTC.

This chain links TRBV21-1 with TRBJ2-7; the DNA was not compared with TRBD1, the D call given in the table. TRBV21-1 is assigned pseudogene status. The CDR3 extends over 14 amino acids. The CDR3 region is CASSKEGDTYEQYF. Written as DNA, the CDR3 is TGTGCCAGCAGCAAAGAGGGGGATACCTACGAGCAGTACTTC.

The CDR3 bases are TGTGCCAGCAGCTTGGCAGGGGCCTCCTCCTACGAGCAGTACTTC. Translating gives CASSLAGASSYEQYF. V is TRBV5-4 and J is TRBJ2-7, with D perhaps TRBD1 (6 bases). The CDR3 spans 15 residues. Per germline, CDR1 SGHNT and CDR2 YYREEE (reference sequence). Trimming removed 0 bases at V and 0 bases at J, with 10 bases between.

This clonotype showed up just once. The chain is built from TRBV14 and TRBJ2-4; D might be TRBD1 or TRBD2, each matching 5 bases. Germline V lookup: CDR1 SGHDN, CDR2 FVKESK. The CDR3 contains 18 residues. With 0 bases removed from V and 7 bases from J, the gap between germline ends came to 22 bases. The CDR3 sequence: CASSQEAWRQGGENIQYF. The CDR3 DNA follows: TGTGCCAGCAGCCAAGAAGCCTGGCGCCAGGGTGGGGAGAACATTCAGTACTTC.

The chain links TRBV7-2 to TRBJ1-1; perhaps TRBD1 as D (5 bases). V was shortened by 6 bases and J by 2 bases, with 19 bases between the two germline ends. Per germline, CDR1 SGHTA and CDR2 FQGNSA. CDR3 length: 16 residues. The CDR3 region is CASRPGTDLPNTEAFF. The DNA of the CDR3 is TGTGCCAGCAGACCCGGGACCGACCTTCCTAACACTGAAGCTTTCTTT.

The rearrangement joins TRBV4-1 to TRBJ2-7; TRBD2 matches 10 bases. This CDR3 is built from 13 residues. Germline CDR1 MGHRA, CDR2 YSYEKL. V lost 4 bases and J lost 3; bases outside the gene matches: 0. CDR3 in amino acids: CASSRTSGYEQYF. In nucleotides, the CDR3 is TGCGCCAGCAGCCGGACTAGCGGCTACGAGCAGTACTTC.

V usage is TRBV18 and J usage is TRBJ2-7; D call uncertain. The V end lost 1 base, the J end lost 3 bases, and 7 bases lay between the germline ends. CDR1 is KGHSH and CDR2 is LQKENI in the germline V gene. The CDR3 is 13 amino acids. The CDR3 region is CASSPRRSYEQYF. The DNA of the CDR3 is TGTGCCAGCTCACCACGCAGGAGCTACGAGCAGTACTTC.

This chain links TRBV9 with TRBJ2-7; 8 bases fit TRBD2. The CDR3 extends over 17 amino acids. Trimming at V came to 2 bases and at J to 3 bases, leaving 13 bases not matched to a gene. Germline lookup yields CDR1 SGDLS and CDR2 YYNGEE. CDR3: CASSVGPSPAGVYEQYF. The CDR3 DNA is TGTGCCAGCAGCGTTGGCCCAAGCCCAGCGGGGGTCTACGAGCAGTACTTC.

The V gene is TRBV13, the J gene TRBJ1-2; maybe TRBD1 (6 bases). Per the germline V gene, CDR1 is PRHDT and CDR2 is FYEKMQ (reference sequence). The germline V and J ends were trimmed by 5 bases and 1 base, with 17 bases remaining between them. The CDR3 length is 16 residues. CDR3 sequence: CASSIGTGRSNYGYTF. CDR3 sequence (DNA): TGTGCCAGCAGCATCGGTACAGGGAGGAGTAACTATGGCTACACCTTC.

V and J are TRBV28 and TRBJ2-1; 7 nucleotides line up with TRBD2. This CDR3 has 16 amino acids. Germline V gene lookup returns CDR1 MDHEN and CDR2 SYDVKM. The V and J ends lost 7 bases and 9 bases, in that order; junction bases with no gene match: 18. DNA of the CDR3: TGTGCCAGCACCTCGGGTGGACTAGACCTGTTAGGTGAGCAGTTCTTC. This encodes CASTSGGLDLLGEQFF.

The gene calls are TRBV2 and TRBJ2-7; D is ambiguous. CDR3 length equals 13 residues. Germline CDR1 SNHLY, CDR2 FYNNEI. V lost 6 bases and J 2 bases, leaving 11 bases between the germline ends. The CDR3 loop reads CASRADGAYEQYF. CDR3 bases: TGTGCCAGCAGGGCGGACGGAGCCTACGAGCAGTACTTC.

The table lists this clonotype with a count of one. The chain carries TRBV14 and TRBJ2-3, with D maybe TRBD1 (6 bases). The CDR3 extends over 16 amino acids. Between the trimmed V and J ends, which lost 0 bases and 7 bases, there was a span of 17 bases. Germline CDR1 is SGHDN and CDR2 is FVKESK. The CDR3 loop reads CASSQDLAVGAHTQYF. The CDR3 nucleotides read TGTGCCAGCAGCCAAGATCTGGCGGTGGGGGCCCATACGCAGTATTTT.

V gene TRBV11-2 combines with J gene TRBJ1-1, with D tentatively TRBD1 (5 bases). Trimming pared 5 bases from V and 2 bases from J, leaving 9 bases between. The CDR3 runs to 13 residues. Germline CDR1 reads SGHAT; CDR2 reads FQNNGV. The DNA of the CDR3 is TGTGCCAGCAGCGAAGGGGTTAACACTGAAGCTTTCTTT. Residues: CASSEGVNTEAFF.

V usage is TRBV12-5 and J usage is TRBJ2-6; 9 bases agree with TRBD1. Per the germline V gene, CDR1 is LGHNT and CDR2 is FRNRAP. J gave up 4 bases and V 3 bases, and 4 bases lay outside the gene matches. There are 16 residues in the CDR3. The CDR3: CASGFTGGAGANVLTF. Written as DNA, the CDR3 is TGTGCTAGTGGTTTTACAGGGGGCGCCGGGGCCAACGTCCTGACTTTC.

This chain links TRBV20-1 with TRBJ1-1; D perhaps matches TRBD1 (5 bases). CDR3 length: 13 residues. The germline V gene has CDR1 DFQATT and CDR2 SNEGSKA (reference sequence). V was clipped by 3 bases and J by 7 bases, with 15 bases between them. CDR3 nucleotide sequence: TGCAGTGCTAGTTGGGCGCCGAGGGGTGAAGCTTTCTTT. It specifies CSASWAPRGEAFF.